The sequence of this T cell receptor beta chain was determined in a study of cytomegalovirus exposure and HLA in healthy donors. Study details: Genotyping showed 75% to 90% of over 350 donors falling in the Caucasian-associated ancestry cluster.

Despite likely unrecorded immune exposures, the donors were nominally healthy at the time of sampling. With 3 bases clipped from V and 1 base from J, the junction kept 4 bases outside the gene matches. Germline V CDR1 and CDR2: SGHNT, YENEEA. This CDR3 is built from 15 residues. PCR involved 60 Vbeta and 13 Jbeta primers. Profiling relied on immunoSEQ multiplex PCR, and the TCRdb table lists in-frame clones only, not all of them. The table records approximately 300,000 clones, approximately 85% of them present only once. Sequencing was done on a sample of PBMCs. The chain joins TRBV11-3 to TRBJ2-5; 8 nucleotides align to TRBD2. The receptor's source is a woman aged 40 to 50 in good health and CMV-seropositive. CDR3 loop: CASSLLAGLQETQYF. The CDR3 DNA reads TGTGCCAGCAGCTTGTTAGCGGGACTCCAAGAGACCCAGTACTTC.